The rows below give T cell receptor beta chains drawn from one sample of a study of blood T cell repertoires in COVID-19. Profiled with immunoSEQ multiplex PCR; TCRdb holds only in-frame clones, not every one. The sample records about 80,000 clones, roughly 87% being singletons. Sample: peripheral blood. These receptors were taken from a man in his thirties or forties with acute or convalescent COVID-19. Both conserved end residues are part of each CDR3. Each record gives: CDR3 length, D gene, clone size, V gene, J gene, CDR3 protein, CDR3 DNA. D genes are given only for firm matches. Clone size is stated in some rows and not others, as once, few, many or a class when expanded.

len: 13
d_gene: .
abundance: .
v_gene: TRBV10-3
j_gene: TRBJ1-4
CDR3aa: CAISEGRGEKLFF
CDR3nt: TGTGCCATCAGTGAGGGGCGGGGCGAAAAACTGTTTTTT

len: 15
d_gene: .
abundance: .
v_gene: TRBV24-1
j_gene: TRBJ2-2
CDR3aa: CATSDSRGPTGELFF
CDR3nt: TGTGCCACCAGTGATTCCCGAGGGCCCACCGGGGAGCTGTTTTTT

len: 15
d_gene: .
abundance: once
v_gene: TRBV4-1
j_gene: TRBJ1-1
CDR3aa: CASSPWGPKYTEAFF
CDR3nt: TGCGCCAGCAGCCCCTGGGGGCCTAAGTACACTGAAGCTTTCTTT

len: 15
d_gene: .
abundance: once
v_gene: TRBV28
j_gene: TRBJ1-2
CDR3aa: CASSLGALIRSGYTF
CDR3nt: TGTGCCAGCAGTTTAGGGGCCCTCATTAGGAGTGGCTACACCTTC

len: 17
d_gene: .
abundance: .
v_gene: TRBV19
j_gene: TRBJ2-5
CDR3aa: CASSIGGQSIRQETQYF
CDR3nt: TGTGCCAGTAGTATTGGCGGACAGTCCATCCGGCAAGAGACCCAGTACTTC

len: 14
d_gene: .
abundance: .
v_gene: TRBV9
j_gene: TRBJ1-3
CDR3aa: CASSAGDIGNTIYF
CDR3nt: TGTGCCAGCAGCGCTGGGGACATTGGAAACACCATATATTTT

len: 16
d_gene: TRBD2
abundance: .
v_gene: TRBV16
j_gene: TRBJ2-1
CDR3aa: CASSHRGLAVYNEQFF
CDR3nt: TGTGCCAGCAGCCATCGGGGACTAGCGGTGTACAATGAGCAGTTCTTC

len: 15
d_gene: .
abundance: .
v_gene: TRBV9
j_gene: TRBJ2-5
CDR3aa: CASSVVAGRRETQYF
CDR3nt: TGTGCCAGCAGCGTAGTGGCAGGGAGGCGAGAGACCCAGTACTTC

len: 14
d_gene: .
abundance: .
v_gene: TRBV6-2/TRBV6-3
j_gene: TRBJ1-5
CDR3aa: CASSYSAINQPQHF
CDR3nt: TGTGCCAGCAGTTACTCTGCGATCAATCAGCCCCAGCATTTT

len: 12
d_gene: .
abundance: .
v_gene: TRBV6-5
j_gene: TRBJ2-7
CDR3aa: CASSAASLEQYF
CDR3nt: TGTGCCAGCAGCGCGGCTAGTCTCGAGCAGTACTTC

len: 12
d_gene: .
abundance: .
v_gene: TRBV2
j_gene: TRBJ1-6
CDR3aa: CASTRTDSPLHF
CDR3nt: TGTGCCAGCACTAGGACAGATTCACCCCTCCACTTT

len: 19
d_gene: TRBD2
abundance: .
v_gene: TRBV4-2
j_gene: TRBJ2-6
CDR3aa: CASSQVSLAGEGGANVLTF
CDR3nt: TGTGCCAGCAGCCAAGTTAGTCTAGCGGGAGAGGGTGGGGCCAACGTCCTGACTTTC

len: 15
d_gene: TRBD1
abundance: .
v_gene: TRBV10-2
j_gene: TRBJ2-3
CDR3aa: CASSVGQGLTDTQYF
CDR3nt: TGCGCCAGCAGTGTGGGACAGGGCCTCACAGATACGCAGTATTTT

len: 14
d_gene: .
abundance: .
v_gene: TRBV6-6
j_gene: TRBJ1-5
CDR3aa: CASSYSGGVQPQHF
CDR3nt: TGTGCCAGCAGTTACTCGGGAGGGGTACAGCCCCAGCATTTT

len: 15
d_gene: .
abundance: few
v_gene: TRBV5-5
j_gene: TRBJ1-3
CDR3aa: CASSLSVSSGNTIYF
CDR3nt: TGTGCCAGCAGCTTATCGGTGTCTTCTGGAAACACCATATATTTT